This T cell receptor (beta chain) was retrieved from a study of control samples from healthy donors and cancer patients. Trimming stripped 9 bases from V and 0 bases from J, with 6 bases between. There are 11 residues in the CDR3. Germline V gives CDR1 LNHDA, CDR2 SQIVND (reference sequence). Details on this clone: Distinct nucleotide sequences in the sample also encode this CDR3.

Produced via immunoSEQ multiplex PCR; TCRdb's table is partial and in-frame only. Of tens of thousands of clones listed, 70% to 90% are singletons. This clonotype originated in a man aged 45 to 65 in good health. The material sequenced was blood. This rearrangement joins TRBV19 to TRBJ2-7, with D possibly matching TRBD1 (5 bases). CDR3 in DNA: TGTGCCAGCCAGGGCTCCTACGAGCAGTACTTC. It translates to CASQGSYEQYF. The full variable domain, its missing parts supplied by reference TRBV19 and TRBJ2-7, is DGGITQSPKYLFRKEGQNVTLSCEQNLNHDAMYWYRQDPGQGLRLIYYSQIVNDFQKGDIAEGYSVSREKKESFPLTVTSAQKNPTAFYLCASQGSYEQYFGPGTRLTVT.